This TCR beta chain was profiled in a study of shared clonotypes between healthy human individuals. Replicate PCRs run on sorted subsets employed 150 to 250 ng DNA, some 33,000 T cell genomes. Profiling relied on immunoSEQ multiplex PCR, and the TCRdb table lists in-frame clones only, not all of them. Counted here are millions of clones, 90% to 95% occurring once; the ten biggest clones make up over 0.12%. Unmatched junction bases numbered 9, after V lost 4 bases and J lost 3 bases. The length of the CDR3 is 16 residues. The germline CDR1 and CDR2 sequences are SGHRS and YFSETQ. The V gene is TRBV5-1, the J gene TRBJ2-2; 7 bases agree with TRBD1. The sample comprised naive CD4+ T cells sorted from blood. Indicated subset: CD45RA+ positively selected. The clonotype originates from a man aged 18-30 years in good health. The CDR3, as DNA: TGCGCCAGCAGCCCCGACTCGACAGGGTACACCGGGGAGCTGTTTTTT. Translating it yields CASSPDSTGYTGELFF.